These 32 T cell receptor beta chains were all obtained from the same sample, sequenced in a study of OX40 agonist ivuxolimab in advanced cancers. The receptor library was made with the immunoSEQ multiplex PCR assay. The immuneACCESS repertoire file appears here via TCRdb, limited to in-frame rearrangements. These files lack a portion of the clones; in checked studies, under half of the deficit traces to unresolved V genes, and the cause of the others is not known. The table for this sample lists about 29,000 clones; approximately 80% of them were counted only once. The ten largest clones represent approximately 30% of the sample. Here the sequenced sample was CD4+ or CD8+ T cells sorted from blood, taken in a trial of the OX40 agonist ivuxolimab. These receptors all stem from an adult with an advanced solid tumor such as melanoma, head and neck, liver or kidney cancer.

This chain connects TRBV19 to TRBJ1-4; D remains ambiguous. The CDR3 is 14 amino acids. Between the trimmed V and J ends, which lost 7 bases and 5 bases, there was a span of 14 bases. Germline loops: CDR1 LNHDA, CDR2 SQIVND (reference sequence). Here the CDR3 reads CASTLVGRNEKLFF. The CDR3 DNA reads as TGTGCCAGTACCCTCGTTGGACGGAATGAAAAACTGTTTTTT.

The J gene is TRBJ2-6, the V gene TRBV7-3; D possibly matches TRBD1 or TRBD2 (5 bases each). The germline V and J ends were trimmed by 5 bases and 0 bases, with 17 bases remaining between them. The CDR3 totals 18 residues. Germline assignment: CDR1 SGHTA and CDR2 FQGTGA. The DNA for the CDR3 is TGTGCCAGCAGCCAAGAGGGACCTATAATCTCTGGGGCCAACGTCCTGACTTTC. Translation: CASSQEGPIISGANVLTF. The entire variable domain, with the rest obtained from reference TRBV7-3 and TRBJ2-6, is as follows: GAGVSQTPSNKVTEKGKYVELRCDPISGHTALYWYRQSLGQGPEFLIYFQGTGAADDSGLPNDRFFAVRPEGSVSTLKIQRTERGDSAVYLCASSQEGPIISGANVLTFGAGSRLTVL.

Only one count was recorded for this clone. The chain is built from TRBV7-9 and TRBJ2-7; 11 nucleotides align to TRBD1. V dropped 1 base and J dropped 2; count of bases not matched to a gene: 4. The CDR3 contains 16 residues. CDR1 is SEHNR, CDR2 FQNEAQ, per germline (reference sequence). The CDR3 DNA follows: TGTGCCAGCAGCTTAGTGAGGGACAGGGGGACCTACGAGCAGTACTTC. Translation gives CASSLVRDRGTYEQYF.

This sequence joins TRBV6-1 and TRBJ1-2, with TRBD1 as a possible D gene (6 bases). This CDR3 comprises 15 residues. Trimming left V 7 bases short and J 4 bases short, with 19 bases between. CDR1 and CDR2 from the germline V gene are MNHNS and SASEGT. The CDR3 sequence: CASTSYSQGVYGYTF. For the CDR3, the DNA is TGTGCCAGCACGTCCTATTCACAGGGTGTCTATGGCTACACCTTC.

This chain uses TRBV7-8 with TRBJ2-7, with 10 positions matching TRBD2. V shed 2 bases, J shed 3 bases, and the junction held 7 bases outside the gene matches. The germline V gene encodes CDR1 SGHVS and CDR2 FQNEAQ. This CDR3 has 16 residues. The CDR3 protein is CASSLLASGSLYEQYF. As DNA, the CDR3 is TGTGCCAGCAGCTTATTGGCTAGCGGGAGTCTCTACGAGCAGTACTTC.

This chain connects TRBV27 to TRBJ2-2, with 8 nucleotides matching TRBD2. This CDR3 is built from 17 residues. V gave up 4 bases and J gave up 7 bases; unmatched junction bases: 14. Per germline, CDR1 MNHEY and CDR2 SMNVEV (reference sequence). The CDR3 here is CASSWVGSGRRGGELFF. The CDR3 DNA reads as TGTGCCAGCAGTTGGGTCGGCAGCGGGAGAAGGGGCGGGGAGCTGTTTTTT.

This chain connects TRBV10-1 to TRBJ2-2; 11 bases align to TRBD1. Germline CDR1 reads WNHNN; CDR2 reads SYGVQD (reference sequence). The CDR3 length is 15 residues. V shed 5 bases, J shed 4 bases, and the junction held 3 bases outside the gene matches. In nucleotides, the CDR3 is TGCGCCAGCAGTCCTGGGACAGGGGGCACCGGGGAGCTGTTTTTT. The encoded protein is CASSPGTGGTGELFF.

The chain has TRBV2 and TRBJ2-2; 7 bases are a match to TRBD2. The CDR3 extends over 19 amino acids. CDR1 is SNHLY and CDR2 is FYNNEI in the germline V gene. With V trimmed by 2 bases and J by 0 bases, 12 bases remained unmatched. As DNA, the CDR3 is TGTGCCAGCAGTGAATCTTTGGCGGGAGTTTATTCGAACACCGGGGAGCTGTTTTTT. Translating it yields CASSESLAGVYSNTGELFF.

This clone was seen only once. V is TRBV5-1 and J is TRBJ2-7, with D tentatively TRBD2 (5 bases). CDR1 is SGHRS and CDR2 is YFSETQ in the germline V gene. The V and J ends lost 2 bases and 3 bases respectively, with 9 bases between them. The CDR3 consists of 13 residues. CDR3 protein: CASSFSGYYEQYF. In nucleotides, the CDR3 is TGCGCCAGCAGCTTTTCGGGGTACTACGAGCAGTACTTC.

V is TRBV30 and J is TRBJ2-2, with a tentative D call TRBD2 (5 bases). The CDR3 is 13 residues long. Per the germline V gene, CDR1 is GTSNPN and CDR2 is SVGIG (reference sequence). Trimming removed 2 bases at V and 6 bases at J, with 10 bases between. The CDR3 sequence is CAWSFWGAGELFF. CDR3 DNA: TGTGCCTGGAGTTTTTGGGGAGCCGGGGAGCTGTTTTTT.

The chain carries TRBV7-9 and TRBJ2-2, with 7 bases identical to TRBD2. Trimming removed 1 base from V and 8 bases from J; junction bases left unmatched: 10. CDR1 SEHNR and CDR2 FQNEAQ come from the germline V gene (reference sequence). This CDR3 comprises 16 residues. The CDR3 spells CASSLVRASGRGELFF. The CDR3 region has the DNA TGTGCCAGCAGCTTAGTCCGTGCTAGCGGAAGGGGGGAGCTGTTTTTT.

This clone was found a few times. This chain joins TRBV6-6 and TRBJ1-1; 7 nucleotides match TRBD1. The CDR3 covers 13 residues. Looked up from germline, CDR1 is MNHNY and CDR2 is SVGAGI (reference sequence). Unmatched junction bases numbered 4, after V lost 0 bases and J lost 9 bases. The CDR3 reads CASSYSKGGKAFF. CDR3 nucleotides: TGTGCCAGCAGTTACTCGAAAGGGGGCAAAGCTTTCTTT.

The rearrangement joins TRBV28 to TRBJ2-7; 7 nucleotides line up with TRBD2. The V segment lost 6 bases and the J segment 4 bases; nucleotides outside the gene matches: 12. CDR3 length equals 15 residues. Germline values: CDR1 MDHEN, CDR2 SYDVKM. DNA for the CDR3: TGTGCCAGCAGCCCACCGGGTGGGCGGGAGTACGAGCAGTACTTC. This gives the protein CASSPPGGREYEQYF.

The rearrangement links TRBV27 to TRBJ2-1, with a possible D match to TRBD2 (6 bases). Trimming removed 6 bases from V and 0 bases from J, with 12 bases in between. The length of the CDR3 is 15 residues. Germline CDR1 reads MNHEY; CDR2 reads SMNVEV (reference sequence). In DNA form, the CDR3 reads TGTGCCAGCAGAGTCGACGGGAGCTCCTACAATGAGCAGTTCTTC. This encodes CASRVDGSSYNEQFF.

The chain couples TRBV28 to TRBJ1-1, with TRBD1 matching 7 bases. J gave up 4 bases and V 1 base, and 9 bases lay outside the gene matches. CDR3 length equals 16 residues. Per germline, CDR1 MDHEN and CDR2 SYDVKM. CDR3: CASSLLGEGAFTEAFF. DNA for the CDR3: TGTGCCAGCAGTTTATTGGGAGAGGGGGCGTTCACTGAAGCTTTCTTT. The full variable domain, rest sourced from reference TRBV28 and TRBJ1-1, is DVKVTQSSRYLVKRTGEKVFLECVQDMDHENMFWYRQDPGLGLRLIYFSYDVKMKEKGDIPEGYSVSREKKERFSLILESASTNQTSMYLCASSLLGEGAFTEAFFGQGTRLTVV.

V usage is TRBV2 and J usage is TRBJ1-1; D is possibly TRBD1 (6 bases). Between the trimmed V and J ends, which lost 2 bases and 1 base, there was a span of 11 bases. Per the germline V gene, CDR1 is SNHLY and CDR2 is FYNNEI. The CDR3 extends over 15 amino acids. The CDR3: CASSEKGQPNTEAFF. CDR3 nucleotides: TGTGCCAGCAGTGAAAAGGGACAACCGAACACTGAAGCTTTCTTT.

This clone was counted once. This chain joins TRBV5-5 and TRBJ2-7, with D possibly being TRBD2 (6 bases). The CDR3 runs to 15 residues. The germline V gene has CDR1 SGHKS and CDR2 YYEKEE (reference sequence). V was shortened by 0 bases and J by 2 bases, with 12 bases between the two germline ends. The CDR3 loop reads CASSLVGSSPYEQYF. Written as DNA, the CDR3 is TGTGCCAGCAGCTTGGTCGGGAGCTCCCCCTACGAGCAGTACTTC.

This rearrangement joins TRBV28 to TRBJ2-5; D not resolved. V lost 5 bases and J lost 2, with 12 bases in between. This CDR3 comprises 14 residues. Germline V lookup: CDR1 MDHEN, CDR2 SYDVKM. CDR3 residues: CASSTITNQETQYF. In DNA, the CDR3 is TGTGCCAGCAGTACAATAACAAATCAAGAGACCCAGTACTTC.

The rearrangement uses TRBV7-6 and TRBJ1-1; D is perhaps TRBD1 (5 bases). This CDR3 region has 17 residues. Per germline, CDR1 SGHVS and CDR2 FNYEAQ. V was shortened by 5 bases and J by 0 bases, with 19 bases between the two germline ends. The CDR3 nucleotides read TGTGCCAGCAGCGCGGGGCGTGGGTGGGAGGTGAACACTGAAGCTTTCTTT. Translation: CASSAGRGWEVNTEAFF.

This clone has a handful of counts. The rearrangement uses TRBV27 and TRBJ2-1; 7 bases are a match to TRBD2. The CDR3 is 12 residues long. Trimming cost V 5 bases and J 8 bases; bases outside gene matches: 3. Looked up from germline, CDR1 is MNHEY and CDR2 is SMNVEV (reference sequence). The CDR3 nucleotides are TGTGCCAGCAGTGCGGGGGTCCATGAGCAGTTCTTC. Amino acids: CASSAGVHEQFF.

The genes are TRBV9 and TRBJ1-2, with no clear D. V lost 4 bases to trimming and J lost 2 bases, with 9 bases between them. The CDR3 contains 13 residues. Germline CDR1 is SGDLS and CDR2 is YYNGEE. CDR3: CASSHGENYGYTF. CDR3 in DNA: TGTGCCAGCAGCCACGGAGAAAACTATGGCTACACCTTC.

The rearrangement joins TRBV2 to TRBJ2-1; D is ambiguous. The CDR3 is 11 amino acids. Germline V gene sequence: CDR1 SNHLY, CDR2 FYNNEI. Between the trimmed V and J ends, which lost 3 bases and 7 bases, there was a span of 4 bases. The CDR3 DNA is TGTGCCAGCAGTGATATGAATGAGCAGTTCTTC. It translates to CASSDMNEQFF.

In its sample, this clone was seen once. The chain combines TRBV5-6 with TRBJ2-3; D is perhaps TRBD2 (7 bases). From germline, CDR1 is SGHDT and CDR2 YYEEEE. The length of the CDR3 is 15 residues. Trimming took off 0 bases at V and 5 bases at J, with 13 bases between the two ends. The CDR3 region has the DNA TGTGCCAGCAGCTTGGTGGCGGGGGCGGTAGATACGCAGTATTTT. It is translated as CASSLVAGAVDTQYF.

The chain uses TRBV18 and TRBJ1-1; no clear D gene. CDR3 size: 14 residues. The germline V gene encodes CDR1 KGHSH and CDR2 LQKENI. Trimming left V 2 bases short and J 1 base short, with 8 bases between. This CDR3 reads CASSPAGPNTEAFF. DNA of the CDR3: TGTGCCAGCTCACCAGCAGGCCCGAACACTGAAGCTTTCTTT.

This chain uses TRBV21-1 with TRBJ1-1; the table assigns TRBD1, which was not confirmed against the DNA. TRBV21-1 is a listed pseudogene. The CDR3 is 14 amino acids. For the CDR3, the DNA is TGTGCCAGCAGGATATACACAATTCGCACTGAAGCTTTCTTT. It codes for CASRIYTIRTEAFF.

This clone has a single count. V and J are TRBV9 and TRBJ1-6; D is unclear. This CDR3 contains 13 residues. CDR1 SGDLS and CDR2 YYNGEE come from the germline V gene. The V gene lost 0 bases and the J gene lost 8 bases, with 6 bases spanning the gap. The CDR3 region has the DNA TGTGCCAGCAGCGTAGGGAAATATTCACCCCTCCACTTT. This gives the protein CASSVGKYSPLHF. The entire variable domain, with the rest obtained from reference TRBV9 and TRBJ1-6, is as follows: DSGVTQTPKHLITATGQRVTLRCSPRSGDLSVYWYQQSLDQGLQFLIQYYNGEERAKGNILERFSAQQFPDLHSELNLSSLELGDSALYFCASSVGKYSPLHFGNGTRLTVT.

The J gene is TRBJ2-5, the V gene TRBV5-1; D ambiguous. Judging by the DNA end, TRBJ2-7 fits better; the J call may be wrong. The CDR3 is 14 amino acids. CDR1 SGHRS and CDR2 YFSETQ come from the germline V gene. CDR3 loop: CASSLTSLGYEQYF. CDR3 bases: TGCGCCAGCAGCTTGACGTCGTTGGGCTACGAGCAGTACTTC.

This chain uses TRBV6-1 with TRBJ1-5; D not resolved. CDR1 is MNHNS and CDR2 is SASEGT in the germline V gene. Deletions cut 3 bases from V and 4 bases from J, with 13 bases between. CDR3 size: 15 residues. The chain's CDR3 is CASSDPRDGNQPQHF. The CDR3 DNA sequence: TGTGCCAGCAGTGACCCCCGGGATGGGAATCAGCCCCAGCATTTT.

The chain links TRBV19 to TRBJ2-7; TRBD1 matches at 11 bases. The CDR3 totals 17 residues. Germline V CDR1 and CDR2: LNHDA, SQIVND (reference sequence). Trimming at V came to 5 bases and at J to 2 bases, leaving 11 bases not matched to a gene. The DNA for the CDR3 is TGTGCCAGTAGTGGCGGACAGGGGGCAGGAATGCCCTACGAGCAGTACTTC. It is translated as CASSGGQGAGMPYEQYF. The whole variable domain, remainder taken from reference TRBV19 and TRBJ2-7, is DGGITQSPKYLFRKEGQNVTLSCEQNLNHDAMYWYRQDPGQGLRLIYYSQIVNDFQKGDIAEGYSVSREKKESFPLTVTSAQKNPTAFYLCASSGGQGAGMPYEQYFGPGTRLTVT.

The chain uses TRBV28 and TRBJ2-5; 13 bases fit TRBD2. The J call may be in error: the DNA end matches TRBJ2-7 better. Germline lookup yields CDR1 MDHEN and CDR2 SYDVKM. This CDR3 spans 15 amino acids. For the CDR3, the DNA is TGTGCCAGCAGAGAGACTAGCGGGAGGCTATACGAGCAGTACTTC. As protein: CASRETSGRLYEQYF.

V and J are TRBV7-3 and TRBJ2-1; tentatively, D is TRBD1 (5 bases). V lost 7 bases and J lost 1, with 14 bases in between. The CDR3 spans 15 residues. The germline CDR1 and CDR2 sequences are SGHTA and FQGTGA. CDR3 protein: CASKLNTGSYNEQFF. CDR3 nucleotide sequence: TGTGCCAGCAAACTAAATACAGGTTCCTACAATGAGCAGTTCTTC.

The gene calls are TRBV18 and TRBJ2-7; D remains ambiguous. With 3 bases removed from V and 0 bases from J, the gap between germline ends came to 12 bases. The CDR3 loop spans 15 amino acids. Germline assignment: CDR1 KGHSH and CDR2 LQKENI. The CDR3 DNA reads as TGTGCCAGCTCACCCGGACCCTTGAGCTCCTACGAGCAGTACTTC. The encoded protein is CASSPGPLSSYEQYF.